The rows below give T cell receptor beta chains drawn from one sample of a study of HIV-infected patients and healthy controls. MiXCR was run by TCRdb on the 5' RACE reads, yielding one entry per CDR3 protein. The sample shows approximately 9,300 distinct CDR3 sequences, about 6.5% of them seen only once. The input for sequencing was blood, taken during antiretroviral therapy. The receptors here all came from an adult with HIV infection. The donor label of this sample is uncertain. CDR3s include the opening cysteine and the closing phenylalanine or tryptophan. Fields, in order: J gene, V gene, clone size, D gene, CDR3 protein, CDR3 DNA. A D gene is named only where the DNA matches it firmly. Size is stated for part of the rows, as once, few or many counts, or as a class when the clone is expanded.

>TRBJ2-1|TRBV29-1|medium-sized|TRBD2
CSVGSGLAGGAEQFF
TGCAGCGTTGGAAGCGGACTAGCGGGAGGGGCGGAGCAGTTCTTC
>TRBJ2-2|TRBV2|many|TRBD1
CASNPGQPTGELFF
TGTGCCAGCAACCCGGGACAGCCCACCGGGGAGCTGTTTTTT
>TRBJ2-6|TRBV6-6|many|-
CAVNSGANVLTF
TGTGCGGTGAACTCTGGGGCCAACGTCCTGACTTTC
>TRBJ2-4|TRBV29-1|many|-
CSVITLAKNIQYF
TGCAGCGTTATAACTCTAGCCAAAAACATTCAGTACTTC
>TRBJ1-4|TRBV5-1|many|-
CASSYQEATNEKLFF
TGCGCCAGCAGCTATCAGGAAGCAACTAATGAAAAACTGTTTTTT
>TRBJ1-2|TRBV12-3/TRBV12-4|many|TRBD1
CASSLTGQGTNYGYTF
TGTGCCAGCAGTCTCACTGGACAGGGAACGAACTATGGCTACACCTTC
>TRBJ2-3|TRBV9|many|TRBD2
CASTTSGSTTQYF
TGTGCCAGCACGACTAGCGGGAGTACTACGCAGTATTTT
>TRBJ2-1|TRBV6-5|many|TRBD1
CASRSGTGIYNEQFF
TGTGCCAGCCGGTCCGGGACAGGGATCTACAATGAGCAGTTCTTC
>TRBJ2-1|TRBV11-2|-|TRBD1
CASSRGQGVYNEQFF
TGTGCCAGCAGCCGTGGACAGGGGGTCTACAATGAGCAGTTCTTC
>TRBJ2-3|TRBV10-3|medium-sized|-
CAIARGGTDTQYF
TGTGCCATCGCTCGCGGAGGCACAGATACGCAGTATTTT